Shown below are 24 T cell receptor beta chains from a single sample sequenced in a study of blood T cell repertoires in COVID-19. Sequenced by immunoSEQ multiplex PCR; TCRdb stores in-frame clones only, minus some. The sample holds about 380,000 clones, 88% seen once. Source material: PBMCs or T cells enriched from blood (not recorded which). These TCRs come from a woman under 30 who had recovered from COVID-19.

The chain carries TRBV5-1 and TRBJ2-1; 10 bases agree with TRBD2. Germline CDR1 and CDR2: SGHRS and YFSETQ. Trimming removed 6 bases from V and 10 bases from J; junction bases left unmatched: 7. CDR3 size: 13 residues. CDR3 bases: TGCGCCAGCACAAGCGGGGGGGCCTCGGAGCAGTTCTTC. This codes for CASTSGGASEQFF.

CDR3 in DNA: TGTGCCTGGAGTGTTAGTTTAGGGGCCAATCAGCCCCAGCATTTT. Protein product: CAWSVSLGANQPQHF. V is TRBV30 and J is TRBJ1-5; possibly TRBD1 for D (5 bases). Looked up from germline, CDR1 is GTSNPN and CDR2 is SVGIG (reference sequence). The CDR3 length is 15 residues. With 0 bases removed from V and 3 bases from J, the gap between germline ends came to 12 bases.

The J gene is TRBJ1-2, the V gene TRBV27; no firm D call. Germline V gene sequence: CDR1 MNHEY, CDR2 SMNVEV (reference sequence). The V end lost 0 bases, the J end lost 6 bases, and 5 bases lay between the germline ends. The CDR3 loop spans 12 amino acids. DNA of the CDR3: TGTGCCAGCAGTTTATCCGGTGATGGCTACACCTTC. Translating it yields CASSLSGDGYTF.

This clone was counted only a few times. The rearrangement links TRBV3-1 (or the pseudogene TRBV3-2) to TRBJ2-1; 7 bases match TRBD1. V shed 1 base, J shed 5 bases, and the junction held 2 bases outside the gene matches. In germline, CDR1 is LGHDT, CDR2 YNNKEL (reference sequence). This CDR3 contains 14 residues. CDR3 loop: CASSQGQGDNEQFF. The CDR3 DNA reads as TGTGCCAGCAGCCAAGGGCAGGGGGACAATGAGCAGTTCTTC.

This clone was recorded once. The chain couples TRBV18 to TRBJ2-1; D might be TRBD1 (6 bases). Between the trimmed V and J ends, which lost 3 bases and 10 bases, there was a span of 13 bases. Per the germline V gene, CDR1 is KGHSH and CDR2 is LQKENI. This CDR3 is 13 amino acids long. CDR3 loop: CASSPQQGGEQFF. Here the CDR3 DNA reads TGTGCCAGCTCACCCCAACAGGGCGGCGAGCAGTTCTTC.

The chain links TRBV4-2 to TRBJ2-5, with 7 bases matching TRBD2. The J segment lost 2 bases and the V segment lost 0 bases, leaving 9 bases of the junction unmatched. The CDR3 extends over 17 amino acids. Germline-derived CDR1 and CDR2 are LGHNA and YNFKEQ. In DNA form, the CDR3 reads TGTGCCAGCAGCCAAGATTGGATGGGGAGGGGTCAAGAGACCCAGTACTTC. This sequence encodes CASSQDWMGRGQETQYF.

The rearrangement uses TRBV7-9 and TRBJ2-2, with a weak D call TRBD2 (5 bases). This CDR3 is 13 amino acids long. V shed 7 bases and J shed 8 bases, with 14 bases lying between them. Germline V gene data show CDR1 as SEHNR and CDR2 as FQNEAQ (reference sequence). The CDR3 sequence: CASTSGPFGELFF. The CDR3 DNA sequence: TGTGCCAGCACCAGCGGTCCCTTTGGGGAGCTGTTTTTT. Full variable domain (remainder filled in from reference TRBV7-9 and TRBJ2-2): DTGVSQNPRHKITKRGQNVTFRCDPISEHNRLYWYRQTLGQGPEFLTYFQNEAQLEKSRLLSDRFSAERPKGSFSTLEIQRTEQGDSAMYLCASTSGPFGELFFGEGSRLTVL.

CDR3 coding DNA: TGTGCCAGCAGCCTAACAGGGGCAACTAATGAAAAACTGTTTTTT. It yields the protein CASSLTGATNEKLFF. V usage is TRBV3-1 (or the pseudogene TRBV3-2) and J usage is TRBJ1-4; 7 bases align to TRBD1. V was pared by 4 bases and J by 0 bases, with 2 bases of the junction left unmatched. CDR1 is LGHDT and CDR2 is YNNKEL in the germline V gene (reference sequence). The CDR3 contains 15 residues.

The rearrangement uses TRBV6-5 and TRBJ2-2, with TRBD1 as a possible D gene (6 bases). The CDR3 extends over 14 amino acids. Germline values: CDR1 MNHEY, CDR2 SVGAGI. V dropped 8 bases and J dropped 4 bases, with 14 bases sitting between them. CDR3 residues: CASSTGSSTGELFF. CDR3 sequence (DNA): TGTGCCAGCTCGACAGGCTCGAGCACCGGGGAGCTGTTTTTT.

The V gene is TRBV5-6, the J gene TRBJ1-2; weak D call: TRBD1 (6 bases). This CDR3 is 14 amino acids long. Germline V CDR1 and CDR2: SGHDT, YYEEEE. V gave up 4 bases and J gave up 7 bases, with 17 bases separating them. The CDR3 nucleotides read TGTGCCAGCAGCGGGGGCCGGGTCCCCGTTGGCTACACCTTC. Translated: CASSGGRVPVGYTF.

V and J are TRBV7-9 and TRBJ2-1; D not certain. Germline-derived CDR1 and CDR2 are SEHNR and FQNEAQ (reference sequence). V was trimmed by 2 bases and J by 7 bases, leaving 6 bases between them. The length of the CDR3 is 12 residues. The CDR3 DNA reads as TGTGCCAGCAGCTTAATCGAGAATGAGCAGTTCTTC. Protein product: CASSLIENEQFF.

The J gene is TRBJ2-2, the V gene TRBV5-4; the match to TRBD1 covers 9 bases. This CDR3 has 17 amino acids. Trimming at V came to 0 bases and at J to 6 bases, leaving 9 bases not matched to a gene. The germline CDR1 and CDR2 sequences are SGHNT and YYREEE (reference sequence). The CDR3 nucleotides read TGTGCCAGCAGCTTGGGAAGGGGACAGGGAGGGCCCGGGGAGCTGTTTTTT. It encodes CASSLGRGQGGPGELFF.

This rearrangement joins TRBV19 to TRBJ2-7, with D possibly being TRBD1 (5 bases). CDR1 and CDR2 from the germline V gene are LNHDA and SQIVND (reference sequence). CDR3 length equals 15 residues. Trimming took off 5 bases at V and 2 bases at J, with 16 bases between the two ends. The CDR3 DNA sequence: TGTGCCAGTAGTGCTGGCCCCAGGGAAGCCTACGAGCAGTACTTC. Translated: CASSAGPREAYEQYF.

Only a few counts were recorded for this clone. This rearrangement joins TRBV18 to TRBJ2-7; a weak D match, TRBD1 (5 bases). The CDR3 runs 13 residues. V was cut by 5 bases and J by 2 bases, with 10 bases left in between. Per the germline V gene, CDR1 is KGHSH and CDR2 is LQKENI. DNA of the CDR3: TGTGCCAGCTCAGGGGCGGATACCTACGAGCAGTACTTC. This sequence encodes CASSGADTYEQYF.

This chain joins TRBV3-1 (or the pseudogene TRBV3-2) and TRBJ2-1, with 8 bases fitting TRBD2. This CDR3 has 17 residues. V trimming: 1 base; J trimming: 4 bases; junction bases outside the gene matches: 9. Germline assignment: CDR1 LGHDT and CDR2 YNNKEL (reference sequence). The CDR3 loop reads CASSQGGASGQYNEQFF. DNA for the CDR3: TGTGCCAGCAGCCAAGGAGGTGCTAGCGGGCAATACAATGAGCAGTTCTTC.

V gene TRBV20-1 combines with J gene TRBJ1-1, with D maybe TRBD1 (6 bases). This CDR3 has 10 residues. Germline loops: CDR1 DFQATT, CDR2 SNEGSKA (reference sequence). V lost 5 bases to trimming and J lost 12 bases, with 13 bases between them. The CDR3 is CSAPDDRSFF. DNA of the CDR3: TGCAGTGCTCCCGACGACAGGTCTTTCTTT.

The genes are TRBV5-1 and TRBJ1-2, with 8 bases that match TRBD1. CDR1 is SGHRS and CDR2 is YFSETQ in the germline V gene. This CDR3 comprises 13 residues. V was pared by 7 bases and J by 7 bases, with 9 bases of the junction left unmatched. The DNA for the CDR3 is TGCGCCAGCCATAACAGGGGGGCTGGTGGCTACACCTTC. As protein: CASHNRGAGGYTF.

The chain joins TRBV28 to TRBJ2-7, with 8 bases matching TRBD1. J lost 1 base, V lost 7 bases, and 9 bases had no gene match. The CDR3 consists of 15 residues. Germline-derived CDR1 and CDR2 are MDHEN and SYDVKM. The CDR3 sequence: CASTISGTGSYEQYF. In DNA form, the CDR3 reads TGTGCCAGCACAATATCCGGGACAGGATCCTACGAGCAGTACTTC.

A few counts support this clone. Here the CDR3 DNA reads TGTGCCAGCAGTTTACATGACAGATTAACCTATAATTCACCCCTCCACTTT. Protein product: CASSLHDRLTYNSPLHF. V gene TRBV27 combines with J gene TRBJ1-6; maybe TRBD1 (5 bases). Trimming cost V 2 bases and J 2 bases, with 13 bases left between them. This CDR3 spans 17 amino acids. CDR1 MNHEY and CDR2 SMNVEV come from the germline V gene (reference sequence).

This clone has just one count. The chain combines TRBV7-9 with TRBJ2-3, with TRBD2 matching 9 bases. The CDR3 sequence is 15 residues long. Germline assignment: CDR1 SEHNR and CDR2 FQNEAQ (reference sequence). Trimming took 4 bases from V and 2 from J; bases not matched to a gene: 4. The CDR3 is CASSWGLAYTDTQYF. The CDR3 DNA reads as TGTGCCAGCAGCTGGGGACTAGCCTACACAGATACGCAGTATTTT.

This clone was picked up one time. The J gene is TRBJ2-2, the V gene TRBV6-2 or TRBV6-3; 10 bases are shared with TRBD1. Germline V gives CDR1 MNHEY, CDR2 SVGEGT. J was trimmed by 3 bases and V by 0 bases; bases with no gene match: 10. The CDR3 loop spans 19 amino acids. CDR3 protein: CASSYSIGQGEEDTGELFF. The DNA of the CDR3 is TGTGCCAGCAGTTACTCGATAGGACAGGGGGAGGAGGACACCGGGGAGCTGTTTTTT.

V is TRBV7-3 and J is TRBJ2-2; D is uncertain. CDR1 and CDR2 (germline): SGHTA, FQGTGA. The CDR3 length is 16 residues. The germline V and J ends were trimmed by 6 bases and 4 bases, with 18 bases remaining between them. CDR3 loop: CASSPFVKRSTGELFF. The CDR3 nucleotides read TGTGCCAGCAGTCCCTTCGTGAAGCGATCCACCGGGGAGCTGTTTTTT.

The chain has TRBV11-2 and TRBJ2-5; 10 nucleotides match TRBD2. Looked up from germline, CDR1 is SGHAT and CDR2 is FQNNGV. This CDR3 comprises 17 residues. The ends lost 0 bases at V and 5 bases at J; junction bases unmatched: 9. CDR3 bases: TGTGCCAGCAGCTTAGATCTTGTAGCGGGGGGCACCGAGACCCAGTACTTC. Its protein is CASSLDLVAGGTETQYF.

V gene TRBV10-3 combines with J gene TRBJ2-7; 8 nucleotides agree with TRBD1. After removal of 5 bases from V and 6 bases from J, the junction contained 9 bases not matched to a gene. The CDR3 has 14 amino acids. Germline V gives CDR1 ENHRY, CDR2 SYGVKD. The CDR3: CAISTGTGSFEQYF. The CDR3 coding sequence is TGTGCCATCAGTACCGGGACAGGTAGTTTCGAGCAGTACTTC.